The 19 T cell receptor beta chains in this list originate from one sample, sequenced in a study of T cell responses to AZD1222 COVID-19 vaccine. The assay was immunoSEQ multiplex PCR, and TCRdb's table has in-frame clones only and misses some. This table holds some 120,000 clones, approximately 83% found once. The sample here was peripheral blood, taken on day 0 of AZD1222 vaccination. The receptors were gathered from an adult in good health.

A single count supports this clone. The chain carries TRBV4-1 and TRBJ2-2; the D is unclear. CDR1 MGHRA and CDR2 YSYEKL come from the germline V gene. V gave up 5 bases and J gave up 6 bases, with 7 bases separating them. The CDR3 is 12 amino acids. The CDR3 DNA is TGCGCCAGCAGCGAAAAGGCCGGGGAGCTGTTTTTT. It translates to CASSEKAGELFF.

The chain recombines TRBV9 with TRBJ1-6; no definite D call. Trimming took off 5 bases at V and 9 bases at J, with 18 bases between the two ends. The CDR3 sequence is 15 residues long. Per the germline V gene, CDR1 is SGDLS and CDR2 is YYNGEE. The CDR3 region is CASRAGVGESSPLHF. For the CDR3, the DNA is TGTGCCAGCAGGGCCGGTGTGGGAGAAAGTTCACCCCTCCACTTT.

CDR3 nucleotides: TGTGCCAGCAGCGGGCCTTCCAATCAGCCCCAGCATTTT. Translation: CASSGPSNQPQHF. The rearrangement links TRBV9 to TRBJ1-5, with unresolved D. The CDR3 contains 13 residues. Germline V gene sequence: CDR1 SGDLS, CDR2 YYNGEE. The V gene lost 3 bases and the J gene lost 3 bases, with 7 bases spanning the gap.

The V gene is TRBV19, the J gene TRBJ1-2; TRBD1 matches 7 bases. Germline lookup yields CDR1 LNHDA and CDR2 SQIVND (reference sequence). With V trimmed by 3 bases and J by 5 bases, 15 bases remained unmatched. The CDR3 contains 17 residues. The CDR3 sequence is CASSIGQGGRLRYGYTF. DNA for the CDR3: TGTGCCAGTAGTATCGGGCAGGGGGGCCGTCTTAGATATGGCTACACCTTC.

The genes are TRBV6-1 and TRBJ2-5; D gene ambiguous. The length of the CDR3 is 16 residues. V dropped 2 bases and J dropped 0 bases, with 13 bases sitting between them. Germline loops: CDR1 MNHNS, CDR2 SASEGT. The CDR3 here is CASSESGEVYQETQYF. As DNA, the CDR3 is TGTGCCAGCAGTGAATCTGGAGAGGTATACCAAGAGACCCAGTACTTC.

The rearrangement links TRBV9 to TRBJ2-5, with 8 bases matching TRBD2. The germline CDR1 and CDR2 sequences are SGDLS and YYNGEE. The CDR3 is made up of 15 amino acids. After removal of 3 bases from V and 6 bases from J, the junction contained 10 bases not matched to a gene. The CDR3: CASSGRGGLLKTQYF. The CDR3 coding sequence is TGTGCCAGCAGCGGACGGGGGGGCCTGTTAAAGACCCAGTACTTC.

This clone occurred a few times. The chain uses TRBV7-2 and TRBJ2-7; 10 bases align to TRBD2. The CDR3 runs to 15 residues. Germline assignment: CDR1 SGHTA and CDR2 FQGNSA. With 3 bases clipped from V and 1 base from J, the junction kept 3 bases outside the gene matches. The CDR3 region is CASSFSGRLSYEQYF. For the CDR3, the DNA is TGTGCCAGCAGCTTTAGCGGGAGGCTATCCTACGAGCAGTACTTC.

This clone was recorded a few times. V and J are TRBV7-2 and TRBJ1-1; D might be TRBD1 (5 bases). Trimming cost V 3 bases and J 7 bases, with 18 bases left between them. Germline assignment: CDR1 SGHTA and CDR2 FQGNSA. The CDR3 runs to 15 residues. The CDR3 bases are TGTGCCAGCAGCTTTTTAATGGGCGGGGCCGGTGAAGCTTTCTTT. Translated: CASSFLMGGAGEAFF.

J is TRBJ1-1 and V is TRBV4-3; TRBD1 matches 7 bases. Germline V CDR1 and CDR2: LGHNA, YSLEER. The V segment lost 1 base and the J segment 3 bases; nucleotides outside the gene matches: 2. This CDR3 contains 14 residues. As DNA, the CDR3 is TGCGCCAGCAGCCAAGCAGGGGGGTACACTGAAGCTTTCTTT. Encoded protein: CASSQAGGYTEAFF.

This chain connects TRBV7-9 to TRBJ2-5, with a possible D match to TRBD1 (7 bases). V dropped 6 bases and J dropped 3 bases, with 17 bases sitting between them. There are 15 residues in the CDR3. Germline assignment: CDR1 SEHNR and CDR2 FQNEAQ (reference sequence). The CDR3 sequence is CASREGAGGKETQYF. In DNA form, the CDR3 reads TGTGCCAGCAGGGAGGGAGCAGGGGGGAAAGAGACCCAGTACTTC.

Details on this clone: The same CDR3 can be traced to other DNA sequences in this sample. The chain has TRBV28 and TRBJ1-2; 7 bases are a match to TRBD1. The J segment lost 5 bases and the V segment lost 6 bases, leaving 3 bases of the junction unmatched. Germline V CDR1 and CDR2: MDHEN, SYDVKM. This CDR3 comprises 12 residues. The CDR3 region has the DNA TGTGCCAGCAGCCAGGACAGGTATGGCTACACCTTC. Residues: CASSQDRYGYTF.

The chain has TRBV4-3 and TRBJ2-1, with TRBD2 matching over 7 bases. This CDR3 spans 18 amino acids. The V segment lost 0 bases and the J segment 3 bases; nucleotides outside the gene matches: 11. Germline assignment: CDR1 LGHNA and CDR2 YSLEER. The CDR3 DNA reads TGCGCCAGCAGCCAAGAAGTTCAGGTCCAGCGGGACTACAATGAGCAGTTCTTC. It codes for CASSQEVQVQRDYNEQFF.

The chain joins TRBV27 to TRBJ2-5, with no clear D. V lost 6 bases and J lost 5, with 10 bases in between. The CDR3 has 12 amino acids. Germline CDR1 and CDR2: MNHEY and SMNVEV (reference sequence). The CDR3 DNA is TGTGCCAGCAGCCCCCAATGGGAGACCCAGTACTTC. Amino acid sequence: CASSPQWETQYF.

The V and J genes are TRBV19 and TRBJ2-3; D tentatively fits TRBD1 or TRBD2 (5 bases each). V was pared by 5 bases and J by 6 bases, with 9 bases between. The CDR3 spans 12 residues. Germline CDR1 and CDR2: LNHDA and SQIVND (reference sequence). Written as DNA, the CDR3 is TGTGCCAGTAGTTGGGGGTGGGATACGCAGTATTTT. This encodes CASSWGWDTQYF.

This clone was observed a few times. The chain uses TRBV11-2 and TRBJ2-7; 14 bases match TRBD2. V gave up 5 bases and J gave up 7 bases; unmatched junction bases: 7. CDR3 length equals 15 residues. CDR1 and CDR2 (germline): SGHAT, FQNNGV. CDR3: CASSLTSGGAWEQYF. DNA of the CDR3: TGTGCCAGCAGCCTGACTAGCGGGGGGGCCTGGGAGCAGTACTTC.

This chain links TRBV5-4 with TRBJ2-3; a weak D match, TRBD1 (5 bases). The V gene lost 2 bases and the J gene lost 1 base, with 11 bases spanning the gap. Germline-derived CDR1 and CDR2 are SGHNT and YYREEE (reference sequence). This CDR3 has 15 amino acids. CDR3 sequence: CASSFGAQRTDTQYF. As DNA, the CDR3 is TGTGCCAGCAGCTTTGGGGCCCAACGCACAGATACGCAGTATTTT.

V and J are TRBV12-3 or TRBV12-4 and TRBJ2-5; D ambiguous. The CDR3 runs to 11 residues. Trimming removed 4 bases from V and 7 bases from J, with 7 bases in between. The CDR3 is CASSSAGTQYF. The CDR3 nucleotides are TGTGCCAGCAGTTCTGCAGGGACCCAGTACTTC.

The chain links TRBV5-6 to TRBJ2-3, with TRBD2 as a possible D gene (6 bases). The CDR3 runs to 15 residues. Trimming stripped 0 bases from V and 9 bases from J, with 17 bases between. Per germline, CDR1 SGHDT and CDR2 YYEEEE. In DNA form, the CDR3 reads TGTGCCAGCAGCTTGGTTCCTAGCGAGGGGCGGACGCAGTATTTT. Residues: CASSLVPSEGRTQYF.

The chain uses TRBV6-5 and TRBJ1-2; a possible D gene is TRBD1 (6 bases). The CDR3 is 14 residues long. Germline lookup yields CDR1 MNHEY and CDR2 SVGAGI. Trimming took off 0 bases at V and 5 bases at J, with 10 bases between the two ends. CDR3 protein: CASSYSRGAYGYTF. The CDR3 DNA reads as TGTGCCAGCAGTTACTCGAGGGGGGCGTATGGCTACACCTTC.